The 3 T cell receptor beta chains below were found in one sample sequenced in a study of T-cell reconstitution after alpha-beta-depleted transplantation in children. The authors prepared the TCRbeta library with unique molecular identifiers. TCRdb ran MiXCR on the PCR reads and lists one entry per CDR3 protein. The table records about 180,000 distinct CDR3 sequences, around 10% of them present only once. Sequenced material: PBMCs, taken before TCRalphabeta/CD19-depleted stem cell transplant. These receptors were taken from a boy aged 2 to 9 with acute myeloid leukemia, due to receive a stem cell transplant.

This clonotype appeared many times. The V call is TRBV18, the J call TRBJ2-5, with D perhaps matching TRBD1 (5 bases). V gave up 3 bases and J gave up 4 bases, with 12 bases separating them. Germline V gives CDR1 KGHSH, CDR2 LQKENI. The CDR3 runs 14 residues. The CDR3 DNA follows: TGTGCCAGCTCACCGTCGGACACGACAGAGACCCAGTACTTC. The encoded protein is CASSPSDTTETQYF.

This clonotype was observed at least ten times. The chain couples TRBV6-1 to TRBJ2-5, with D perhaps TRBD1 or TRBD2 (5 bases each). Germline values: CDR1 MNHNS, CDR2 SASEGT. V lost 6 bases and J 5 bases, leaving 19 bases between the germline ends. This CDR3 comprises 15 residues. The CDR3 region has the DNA TGTGCCAGCAGGGGGATCGAGGGATGGGGGGAGACCCAGTACTTC. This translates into CASRGIEGWGETQYF.

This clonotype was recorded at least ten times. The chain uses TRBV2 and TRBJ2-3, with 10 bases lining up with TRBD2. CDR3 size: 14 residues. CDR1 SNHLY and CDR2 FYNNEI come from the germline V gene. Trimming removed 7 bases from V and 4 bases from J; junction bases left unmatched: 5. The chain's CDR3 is CASKPSGGSDTQYF. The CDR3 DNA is TGTGCCAGCAAGCCTAGCGGGGGATCAGATACGCAGTATTTT.